This T cell receptor beta chain was found in a study of CD8+ T cells in alopecia areata. In the study overall: Treated patients received oral tofacitinib, 5 to 10 mg twice daily.

Unmatched junction bases numbered 5, after V lost 4 bases and J lost 11 bases. Germline V gene lookup returns CDR1 SQVTM and CDR2 ANQGSEA. The CDR3 sequence is 12 residues long. Sequencing used cDNA as its template, made by extracting RNA and reverse transcribing it. Assay: immunoSEQ multiplex PCR; the TCRdb copy retains only in-frame clones and omits some. Of 150,000 to 200,000 clones in the sample, around 56% were seen once. The treatment here: oral pan-JAK inhibitor, 5-10 mg twice daily. The sequence was obtained from a human donor with alopecia areata. The rearrangement joins TRBV29-1 to TRBJ1-4, with 9 nucleotides matching TRBD1. The material was CD4+ T cells sorted from blood, obtained at week 4, from a patient treated with tofacitinib. This CDR3 reads CSVVPTGGKLFF. For the CDR3, the DNA is TGCAGCGTTGTTCCGACAGGGGGGAAACTGTTTTTT.